The 13 T cell receptor beta chains listed next were all sequenced from one sample in a study of brain T cells in children with intractable seizures. Produced via immunoSEQ multiplex PCR; TCRdb's table is partial and in-frame only. Of under 150,000 clones listed, roughly 92% are singletons. The source was peripheral blood, collected at surgery. These receptor sequences come from a boy younger than two with hemimegalencephaly and intractable seizures.

The chain recombines TRBV3-1 (or the pseudogene TRBV3-2) with TRBJ2-1; 7 bases match TRBD2. From germline, CDR1 is LGHDT and CDR2 YNNKEL (reference sequence). With V trimmed by 0 bases and J by 0 bases, 11 bases remained unmatched. This CDR3 comprises 19 residues. The CDR3 nucleotides are TGTGCCAGCAGCCAAGATGGCCTAGCGGAAATGAGCTCCTACAATGAGCAGTTCTTC. Residues: CASSQDGLAEMSSYNEQFF.

The table lists this clone with a count of one. V usage is TRBV7-3 and J usage is TRBJ2-3, with 11 nucleotides matching TRBD2. The CDR3 contains 18 residues. V dropped 2 bases and J dropped 1; count of bases not matched to a gene: 8. Germline CDR1 reads SGHTA; CDR2 reads FQGTGA. This CDR3 is CASSLGTSGSAGTDTQYF. In nucleotides, the CDR3 is TGTGCCAGCAGCTTAGGCACTAGCGGGAGTGCGGGCACAGATACGCAGTATTTT.

V and J are TRBV5-8 and TRBJ1-1, with a possible D match to TRBD1 (6 bases). This CDR3 is 14 amino acids long. Germline loops: CDR1 SGHTS, CDR2 YDEGEE. Trimming removed 1 base from V and 5 bases from J, with 12 bases in between. CDR3 protein: CASSLFAGETEAFF. In nucleotides, the CDR3 is TGTGCCAGCAGCTTGTTTGCAGGGGAGACTGAAGCTTTCTTT.

J is TRBJ2-2 and V is TRBV12-2; TRBD2 is the table's D call, not checked against the DNA. TRBV12-2 represents a pseudogene. The length of the CDR3 is 21 residues. For the CDR3, the DNA is TGTGCAAGTCGCTTTTTGGGTTCGGGACTAGCGGGAGGGGAGGGCACCGGGGAGCTGTTTTTT. Its translation: CASRFLGSGLAGGEGTGELFF.

The CDR3 reads CASSRKSGTSGYNEQFF. The CDR3 DNA reads TGTGCCAGCAGCCGTAAGTCCGGGACTAGCGGATACAATGAGCAGTTCTTC. V and J are TRBV7-2 and TRBJ2-1; 11 bases agree with TRBD2. The CDR3 sequence is 17 residues long. J was trimmed by 4 bases and V by 5 bases; bases with no gene match: 10. Germline loops: CDR1 SGHTA, CDR2 FQGNSA. The full variable domain, in which reference TRBV7-2 and TRBJ2-1 provide the parts outside the CDR3, is GAGVSQSPSNKVTEKGKDVELRCDPISGHTALYWYRQSLGQGLEFLIYFQGNSAPDKSGLPSDRFSAERTGGSVSTLTIQRTQQEDSAVYLCASSRKSGTSGYNEQFFGPGTRLTVL.

The J gene is TRBJ2-7, the V gene TRBV6-2 or TRBV6-3; D not resolved. Germline-derived CDR1 and CDR2 are MNHEY and SVGEGT. This CDR3 region has 11 residues. V lost 6 bases, J lost 3 bases, and 6 bases lay in between. Here the CDR3 reads CASSQNYEQYF. In DNA form, the CDR3 reads TGTGCCAGCAGCCAGAACTACGAGCAGTACTTC.

The chain uses TRBV3-1 (or the pseudogene TRBV3-2) and TRBJ2-7; maybe TRBD2 (6 bases). Per the germline V gene, CDR1 is LGHDT and CDR2 is YNNKEL (reference sequence). Trimming removed 6 bases at V and 5 bases at J, with 17 bases between. The CDR3 totals 14 residues. Here the CDR3 DNA reads TGTGCCAGCAGTTCTACCCGGTCGGGAGACGAGCAGTACTTC. Protein sequence: CASSSTRSGDEQYF.

The chain employs TRBV30 and TRBJ1-6, with 7 bases matching TRBD1. CDR3 length equals 15 residues. Per germline, CDR1 GTSNPN and CDR2 SVGIG (reference sequence). With 0 bases clipped from V and 8 bases from J, the junction kept 7 bases outside the gene matches. The CDR3 here is CAWSVLETGYSPLHF. Written as DNA, the CDR3 is TGTGCCTGGAGTGTACTGGAGACAGGGTATTCACCCCTCCACTTT.

This chain links TRBV6-2 or TRBV6-3 with TRBJ1-5; D is perhaps TRBD1 (5 bases). Trimming pared 5 bases from V and 4 bases from J, leaving 24 bases between. CDR1 MNHEY and CDR2 SVGEGT come from the germline V gene. This CDR3 contains 18 residues. This CDR3 is CASSSWPVPGYRNQPQHF. Here the CDR3 DNA reads TGTGCCAGCAGTAGCTGGCCCGTCCCCGGATACAGGAATCAGCCCCAGCATTTT.

The genes are TRBV21-1 and TRBJ2-1. TRBV21-1 is reported as a pseudogene. The CDR3 runs to 14 residues. CDR3 protein: CASSKEKDHNEQFF. The CDR3 DNA follows: TGTGCCAGCAGCAAAGAGAAGGACCACAATGAGCAGTTCTTC.

This clone was picked up one time. CDR3 region: CASNNYYNEQFF. Here the CDR3 DNA reads TGTGCCAGTAATAACTACTACAATGAGCAGTTCTTC. This sequence joins TRBV19 and TRBJ2-1; D gene uncertain. Germline V CDR1 and CDR2: LNHDA, SQIVND (reference sequence). Between the trimmed V and J ends, which lost 7 bases and 3 bases, there was a span of 7 bases. The CDR3 has 12 amino acids. The variable domain in full, with the rest retrieved from reference TRBV19 and TRBJ2-1, is DGGITQSPKYLFRKEGQNVTLSCEQNLNHDAMYWYRQDPGQGLRLIYYSQIVNDFQKGDIAEGYSVSREKKESFPLTVTSAQKNPTAFYLCASNNYYNEQFFGPGTRLTVL.

The V gene is TRBV9, the J gene TRBJ1-2; the D is unclear. V was pared by 4 bases and J by 7 bases, with 14 bases between. In germline, CDR1 is SGDLS, CDR2 YYNGEE. This CDR3 has 13 residues. CDR3 bases: TGTGCCAGCAGCTACCTCGGGTCTGGTGGCTACACCTTC. Its translation is CASSYLGSGGYTF.

The chain employs TRBV4-1 and TRBJ2-7; D is ambiguous. Germline values: CDR1 MGHRA, CDR2 YSYEKL. The CDR3 runs to 15 residues. Trimming shortened V by 1 base and J by 0 bases, and 10 bases separated the two germline ends. In nucleotides, the CDR3 is TGCGCCAGCAGCCAAGTATCCGGCCCCTCCTACGAGCAGTACTTC. This gives the protein CASSQVSGPSYEQYF.